This TCR beta chain was obtained from a study of T cells in tuberculosis. General study points: The stringent gate may have excluded weak CD1B-GMM tetramer binders.

TCR-alpha and TCR-beta chains were sequenced unpaired. This table comes from immunoSEQ multiplex PCR, and its TCRdb copy is limited to in-frame clones, with some not included. Here the sample spans 55,000 to 70,000 clones, approximately 80% being singletons. Sorting used thawed, overnight-rested PBMC stained with anti-CD3, a viability dye and GMM-loaded CD1B tetramer. The lipid loaded on the CD1B tetramers was C32 glucose monomycolate from Rhodococcus equi. CDR3 length: 9 residues. This receptor was taken from an adult woman with latent tuberculosis. V and J are TRBV12-2 and TRBJ1-1. TRBV12-2 is described as a pseudogene. Sequenced input: CD1b-GMM tetramer-negative cells sorted from PBMCs. This CDR3 is CASHRGAFF. CDR3 in DNA: TGTGCAAGTCACAGAGGGGCTTTCTTT.